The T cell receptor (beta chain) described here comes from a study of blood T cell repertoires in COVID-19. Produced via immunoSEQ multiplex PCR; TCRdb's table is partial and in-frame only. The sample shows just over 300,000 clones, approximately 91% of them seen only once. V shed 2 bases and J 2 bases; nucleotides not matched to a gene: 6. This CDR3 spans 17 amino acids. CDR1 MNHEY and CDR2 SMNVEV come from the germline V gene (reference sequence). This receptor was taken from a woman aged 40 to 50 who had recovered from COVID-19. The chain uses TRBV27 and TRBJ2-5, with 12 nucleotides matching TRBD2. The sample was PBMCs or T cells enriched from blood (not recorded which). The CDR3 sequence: CASSLNIGLAGQETQYF. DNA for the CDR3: TGTGCCAGCAGTTTAAATATAGGACTAGCGGGACAAGAGACCCAGTACTTC.